Described below is a single T cell receptor (beta chain) sequence and its context. Its antigen is unidentified. The data originate from a study of graft-versus-host responses after intestinal transplantation. Whole-study context: Recipients received multivisceral, liver-intestinal, or isolated intestinal transplants.

The V gene's germline CDR1 is LGHNA and CDR2 YNFKEQ. The length of the CDR3 is 16 residues. Trimming left V 2 bases short and J 0 bases short, with 14 bases between. The method was immunoSEQ multiplex PCR; TCRdb's version includes in-frame clones alone and lacks a portion of them. The table records tens of thousands of clones, 83% of them present only once. Overall study findings and caveats: Among circulating GvH clones, peak levels were associated with early post-transplant declines in HvG clones. In recipient marrow, GvH clones were found, and some appeared first in ileum or blood.

The source material was unstimulated CD8+ T cells sorted from spleen or lymph node cells, sampled before intestinal transplant. The V and J genes are TRBV4-2 and TRBJ2-7, with D perhaps TRBD2 (6 bases). This TCR was recovered from a human donor who received an intestinal transplant. The CDR3 region has the DNA TGTGCCAGCAGCCAACCGGACTACCCAAACTCCTACGAGCAGTACTTC. Protein product: CASSQPDYPNSYEQYF.